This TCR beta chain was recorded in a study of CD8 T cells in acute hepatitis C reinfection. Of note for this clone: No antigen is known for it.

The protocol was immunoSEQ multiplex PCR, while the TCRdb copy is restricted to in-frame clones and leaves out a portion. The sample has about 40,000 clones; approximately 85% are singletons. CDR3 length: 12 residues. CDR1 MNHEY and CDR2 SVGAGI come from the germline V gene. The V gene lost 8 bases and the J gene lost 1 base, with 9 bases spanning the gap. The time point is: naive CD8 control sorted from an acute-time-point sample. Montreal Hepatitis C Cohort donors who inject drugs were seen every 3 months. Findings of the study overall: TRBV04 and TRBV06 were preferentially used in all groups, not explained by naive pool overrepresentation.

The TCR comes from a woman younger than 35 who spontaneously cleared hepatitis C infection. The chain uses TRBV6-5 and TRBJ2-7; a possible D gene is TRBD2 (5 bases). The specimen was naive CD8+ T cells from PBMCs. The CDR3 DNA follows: TGTGCCAGCCACGAGGGATCCTACGAGCAGTACTTC. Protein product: CASHEGSYEQYF.